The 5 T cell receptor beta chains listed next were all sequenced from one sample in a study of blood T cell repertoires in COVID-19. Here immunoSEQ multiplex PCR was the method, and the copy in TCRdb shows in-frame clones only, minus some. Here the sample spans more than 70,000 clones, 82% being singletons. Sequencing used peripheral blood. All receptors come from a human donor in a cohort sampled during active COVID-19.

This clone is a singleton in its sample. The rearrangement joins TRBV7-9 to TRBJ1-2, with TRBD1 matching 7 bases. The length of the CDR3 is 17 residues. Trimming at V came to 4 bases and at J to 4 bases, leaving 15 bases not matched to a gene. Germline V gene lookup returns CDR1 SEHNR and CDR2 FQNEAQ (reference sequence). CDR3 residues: CASSSRGLSVHVYGYTF. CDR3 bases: TGTGCCAGCAGCTCGAGGGGGCTCTCGGTGCATGTCTATGGCTACACCTTC. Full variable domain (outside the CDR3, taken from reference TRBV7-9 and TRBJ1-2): DTGVSQNPRHKITKRGQNVTFRCDPISEHNRLYWYRQTLGQGPEFLTYFQNEAQLEKSRLLSDRFSAERPKGSFSTLEIQRTEQGDSAMYLCASSSRGLSVHVYGYTFGSGTRLTVV.

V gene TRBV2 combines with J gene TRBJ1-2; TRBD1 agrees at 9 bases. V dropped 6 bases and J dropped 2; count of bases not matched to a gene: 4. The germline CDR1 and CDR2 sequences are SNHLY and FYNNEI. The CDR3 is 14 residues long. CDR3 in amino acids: CASSEGTGNYGYTF. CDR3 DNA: TGTGCCAGCAGCGAGGGGACAGGGAACTATGGCTACACCTTC. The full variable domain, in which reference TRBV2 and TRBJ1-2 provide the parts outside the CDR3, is EPEVTQTPSHQVTQMGQEVILRCVPISNHLYFYWYRQILGQKVEFLVSFYNNEISEKSEIFDDQFSVERPDGSNFTLKIRSTKLEDSAMYFCASSEGTGNYGYTFGSGTRLTVV.

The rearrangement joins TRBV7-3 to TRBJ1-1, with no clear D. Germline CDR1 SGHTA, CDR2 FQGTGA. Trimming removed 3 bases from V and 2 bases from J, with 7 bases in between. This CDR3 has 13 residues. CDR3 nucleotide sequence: TGTGCCAGCAGCTTGACAACCAACACTGAAGCTTTCTTT. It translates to CASSLTTNTEAFF.

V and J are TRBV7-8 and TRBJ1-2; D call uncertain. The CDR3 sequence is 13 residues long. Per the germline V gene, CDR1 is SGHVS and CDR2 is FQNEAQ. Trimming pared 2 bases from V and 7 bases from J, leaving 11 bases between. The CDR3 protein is CASSLNPPGGYTF. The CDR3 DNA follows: TGTGCCAGCAGCTTAAACCCCCCGGGTGGCTACACCTTC.

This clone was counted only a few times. In DNA, the CDR3 is TGCGCCAGCAGCTTGCTGATAGGGGGGGATGGCTACACCTTC. The encoded protein is CASSLLIGGDGYTF. The chain links TRBV5-1 to TRBJ1-2; D might be TRBD1 (6 bases). This CDR3 is 14 amino acids long. The V and J ends lost 1 base and 6 bases respectively, with 13 bases between them. The V gene's germline CDR1 is SGHRS and CDR2 YFSETQ.